This entry concerns a single T cell receptor (beta chain). The method was immunoSEQ multiplex PCR; TCRdb's version includes in-frame clones alone and lacks a portion of them. The sample holds about 37,000 clones, around 87% seen once. The V and J ends lost 3 bases and 5 bases respectively, with 19 bases between them. This CDR3 spans 16 amino acids. Germline CDR1 is LGHDT and CDR2 is YNNKEL (reference sequence). The data originate from a study of blood T cell repertoires in COVID-19. The chain couples TRBV3-1 (or the pseudogene TRBV3-2) to TRBJ2-5, with a possible D match to TRBD2 (6 bases). The origin of this receptor is a human donor in a cohort sampled during active COVID-19. Input material: peripheral blood. Here the CDR3 reads CASSHRDSIWRETQYF. Written as DNA, the CDR3 is TGTGCCAGCAGCCACCGGGACTCGATTTGGCGGGAGACCCAGTACTTC.